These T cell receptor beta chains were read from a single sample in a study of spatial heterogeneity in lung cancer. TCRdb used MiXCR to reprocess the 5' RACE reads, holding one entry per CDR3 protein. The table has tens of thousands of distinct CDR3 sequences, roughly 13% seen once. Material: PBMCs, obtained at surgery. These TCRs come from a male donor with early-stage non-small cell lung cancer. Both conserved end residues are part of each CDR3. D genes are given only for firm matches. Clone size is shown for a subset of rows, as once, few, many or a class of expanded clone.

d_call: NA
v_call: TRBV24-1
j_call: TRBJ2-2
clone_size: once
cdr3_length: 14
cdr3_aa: CASSSGERFGELFF
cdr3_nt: TGTGCCAGTTCATCAGGGGAGCGGTTCGGGGAGCTGTTTTTT

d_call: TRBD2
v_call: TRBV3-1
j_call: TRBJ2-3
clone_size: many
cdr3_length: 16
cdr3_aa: CASSPRTRGSTDTQYF
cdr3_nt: TGTGCCAGCAGCCCCCGGACTAGAGGAAGCACAGATACGCAGTATTTT

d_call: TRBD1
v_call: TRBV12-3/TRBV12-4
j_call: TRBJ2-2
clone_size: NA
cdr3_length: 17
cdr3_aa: CASSLDRGSLYTGELFF
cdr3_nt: TGTGCCAGCAGTTTAGACAGGGGGTCTTTGTACACCGGGGAGCTGTTTTTT

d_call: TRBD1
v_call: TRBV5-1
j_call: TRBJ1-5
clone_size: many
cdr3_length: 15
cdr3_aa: CASSLVGGENQPQHF
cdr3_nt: TGCGCCAGCAGCTTGGTAGGGGGCGAGAATCAGCCCCAGCATTTT

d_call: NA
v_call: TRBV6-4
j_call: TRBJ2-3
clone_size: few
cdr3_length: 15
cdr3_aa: CASSEDTSSTDTQYF
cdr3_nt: TGTGCCAGCAGTGAGGACACCTCTAGCACAGATACGCAGTATTTT

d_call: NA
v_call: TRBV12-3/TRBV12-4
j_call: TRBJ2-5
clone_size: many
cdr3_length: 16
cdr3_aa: CASSPGFRGLQETQYF
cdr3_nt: TGTGCCAGCAGTCCCGGATTCCGGGGGCTCCAAGAGACCCAGTACTTC

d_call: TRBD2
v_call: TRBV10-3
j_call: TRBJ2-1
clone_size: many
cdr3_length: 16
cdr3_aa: CAISEPGLAADSEQFF
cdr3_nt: TGTGCCATCAGTGAGCCGGGACTAGCGGCCGACAGTGAGCAGTTCTTC

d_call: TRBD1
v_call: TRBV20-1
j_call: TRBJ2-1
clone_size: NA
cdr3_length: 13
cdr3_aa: CSAPDRGYNEQFF
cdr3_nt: TGCAGTGCCCCAGACAGGGGCTACAATGAGCAGTTCTTC

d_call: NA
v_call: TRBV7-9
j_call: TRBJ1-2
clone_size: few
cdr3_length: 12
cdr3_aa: CASSLHNYGYTF
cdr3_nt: TGTGCCAGCAGCTTACATAACTATGGCTACACCTTC

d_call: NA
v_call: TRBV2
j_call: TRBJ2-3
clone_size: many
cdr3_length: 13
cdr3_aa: CASVLWSTDTQYF
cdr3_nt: TGTGCCAGCGTCTTGTGGAGCACAGATACGCAGTATTTT

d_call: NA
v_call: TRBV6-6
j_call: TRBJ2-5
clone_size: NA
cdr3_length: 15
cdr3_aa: CASSYSTLVGETQYF
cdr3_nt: TGTGCCAGCAGTTACTCGACACTAGTTGGAGAGACCCAGTACTTC

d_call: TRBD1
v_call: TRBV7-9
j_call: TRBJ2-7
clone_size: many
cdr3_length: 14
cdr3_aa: CASSLNRQGDEQYF
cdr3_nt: TGTGCCAGCAGCTTAAATCGACAGGGGGACGAGCAGTACTTC

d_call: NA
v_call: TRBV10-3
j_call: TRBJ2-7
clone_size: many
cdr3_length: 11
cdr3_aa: CATLGLYEQYF
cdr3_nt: TGTGCCACCTTGGGACTGTACGAGCAGTACTTC

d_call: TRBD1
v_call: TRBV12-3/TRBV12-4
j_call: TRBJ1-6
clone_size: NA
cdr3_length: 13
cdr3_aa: CASSWDRGSPLHF
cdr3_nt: TGTGCCAGCAGCTGGGACAGGGGTTCACCCCTCCACTTT

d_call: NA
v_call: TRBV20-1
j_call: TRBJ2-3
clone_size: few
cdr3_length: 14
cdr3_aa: CSASRGTGTDTQYF
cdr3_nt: TGCAGTGCTTCCCGGGGCACGGGGACAGATACGCAGTATTTT

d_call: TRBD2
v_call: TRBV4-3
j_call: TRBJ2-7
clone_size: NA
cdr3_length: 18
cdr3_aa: CASSPQGSAGGNYYEQYF
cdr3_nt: TGCGCCAGCAGCCCTCAAGGTTCAGCGGGAGGTAACTACTACGAGCAGTACTTC

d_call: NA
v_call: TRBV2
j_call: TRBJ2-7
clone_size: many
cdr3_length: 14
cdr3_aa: CASSEADWIGEQYF
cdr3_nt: TGTGCCAGCAGTGAAGCGGACTGGATTGGGGAGCAGTACTTC

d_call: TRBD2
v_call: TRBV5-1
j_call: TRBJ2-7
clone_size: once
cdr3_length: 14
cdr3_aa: CASSRGGSTYEQYF
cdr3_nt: TGCGCCAGCAGCCGCGGGGGATCGACCTACGAGCAGTACTTC

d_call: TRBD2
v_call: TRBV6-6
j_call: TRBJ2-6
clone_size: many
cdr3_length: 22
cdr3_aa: CASSSPPGLAGGYLSGANVLTF
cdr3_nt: TGTGCCAGCAGTTCCCCGCCGGGACTAGCGGGGGGATACCTATCTGGGGCCAACGTCCTGACTTTC

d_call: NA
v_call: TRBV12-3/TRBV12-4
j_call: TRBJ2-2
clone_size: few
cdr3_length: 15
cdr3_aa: CASSVRSQGTGELFF
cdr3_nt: TGTGCCAGCAGTGTACGGTCACAGGGTACCGGGGAGCTGTTTTTT

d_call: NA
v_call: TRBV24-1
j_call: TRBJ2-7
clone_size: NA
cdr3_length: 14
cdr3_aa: CATSARASPYEQYF
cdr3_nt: TGTGCCACCAGTGCTAGGGCCAGTCCCTACGAGCAGTACTTC

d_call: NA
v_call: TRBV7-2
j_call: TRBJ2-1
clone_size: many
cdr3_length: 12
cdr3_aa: CASTTSRDEQFF
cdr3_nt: TGTGCCAGCACCACCAGTAGGGATGAGCAGTTCTTC

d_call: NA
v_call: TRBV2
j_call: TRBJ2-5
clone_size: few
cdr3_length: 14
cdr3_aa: CASSDGALQETQYF
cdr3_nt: TGTGCCAGCAGTGATGGGGCACTCCAAGAGACCCAGTACTTC

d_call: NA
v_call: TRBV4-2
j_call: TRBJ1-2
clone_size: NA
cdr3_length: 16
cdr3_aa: CASSQDVGKANYGYTF
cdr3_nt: TGTGCCAGCAGCCAAGATGTCGGGAAAGCTAACTATGGCTACACCTTC

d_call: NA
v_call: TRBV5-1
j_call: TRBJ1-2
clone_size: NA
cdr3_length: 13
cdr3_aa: CASSLEASVGYTF
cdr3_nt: TGCGCCAGCAGCTTGGAGGCCAGCGTGGGCTACACCTTC

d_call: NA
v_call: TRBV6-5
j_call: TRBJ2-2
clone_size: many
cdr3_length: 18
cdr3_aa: CASKIGDSHPSNTGELFF
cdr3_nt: TGTGCCAGCAAAATTGGGGACTCCCACCCCTCGAACACCGGGGAGCTGTTTTTT

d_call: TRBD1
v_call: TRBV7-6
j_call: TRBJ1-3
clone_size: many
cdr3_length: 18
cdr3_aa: CASSLYGGQGVSGNTIYF
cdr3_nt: TGTGCCAGCAGCTTATACGGCGGACAGGGGGTTTCTGGAAACACCATATATTTT

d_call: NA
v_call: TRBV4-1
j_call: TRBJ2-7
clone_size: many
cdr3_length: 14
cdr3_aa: CASSQVLRGYEQYF
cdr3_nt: TGCGCCAGCAGCCAAGTTCTCCGGGGGTACGAGCAGTACTTC

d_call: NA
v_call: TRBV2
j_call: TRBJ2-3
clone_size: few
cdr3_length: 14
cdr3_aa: CASSENRDTDTQYF
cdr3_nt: TGTGCCAGCAGTGAAAACAGGGACACAGATACGCAGTATTTT

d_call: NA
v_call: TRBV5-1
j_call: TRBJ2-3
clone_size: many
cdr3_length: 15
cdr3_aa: CASSFSGTEADTQYF
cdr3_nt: TGCGCCAGCAGCTTCTCCGGGACGGAGGCAGATACGCAGTATTTT

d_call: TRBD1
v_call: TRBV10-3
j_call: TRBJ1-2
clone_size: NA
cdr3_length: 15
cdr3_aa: CAIRRRDREEDGYTF
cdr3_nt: TGTGCCATCAGACGACGGGACAGGGAAGAGGATGGCTACACCTTC

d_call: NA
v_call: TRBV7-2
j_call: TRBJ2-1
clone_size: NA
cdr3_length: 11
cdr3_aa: CASRGYNEQFF
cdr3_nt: TGTGCCAGCAGGGGGTACAATGAGCAGTTCTTC

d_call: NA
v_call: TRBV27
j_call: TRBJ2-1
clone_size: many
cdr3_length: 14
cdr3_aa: CASRHGAPLNEQFF
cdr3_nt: TGTGCCAGCAGACATGGGGCTCCTCTCAATGAGCAGTTCTTC